This TCR beta chain was sequenced during a study of T cells in Graves' hyperthyroidism and ophthalmopathy. Broader study findings: Model output signaled ophthalmopathy a median 6.5 months ahead of onset. Through a model of 13 V-J features, ophthalmopathy was separated from stable hyperthyroidism. Also found in blood were most expanded thyroid clonotypes above 0.001.

A note on this clonotype: Its antigen is not identified.

RNA transcripts served as the template for amplifying TCR beta CDR3 regions. Using the HTBI primer set, a first-round RT-PCR was run on the TCR CDR3. TCRdb recomputed calls from the multiplex PCR reads with MiXCR, one row per CDR3 protein. The data hold 200,000 to 250,000 distinct CDR3 sequences, with less than 20% observed a single time. Germline V CDR1 and CDR2: MDHEN, SYDVKM. V was pared by 4 bases and J by 5 bases, with 8 bases of the junction left unmatched. The length of the CDR3 is 15 residues. The sequencing sample was made of blood. This chain uses TRBV28 with TRBJ2-1; the match to TRBD2 covers 7 bases. The receptor was derived from a woman aged 45-65 years with Graves' hyperthyroidism. The CDR3: CASSSPAGDHNEQFF. DNA for the CDR3: TGTGCCAGCAGTTCCCCTGCGGGAGACCACAATGAGCAGTTCTTC.